Listed below are T cell receptor beta chains from one sample, sequenced in a study of blood T cell repertoires in COVID-19. Using immunoSEQ multiplex PCR, the repertoire was profiled, and TCRdb retains in-frame clones only, with some absent. The table has under 350,000 clones, roughly 85% seen once; the top ten hold 4.6%. Sequencing used peripheral blood. The receptors shown here come from a man between 60 and 70 years old who had recovered from COVID-19. CDR3s include the opening cysteine and the closing phenylalanine or tryptophan. D genes are given only for firm matches. Clone size appears in some rows only: once, few, many, or a class for an expanded clone.

DNA,CDR3,size,V,J,D
TGTGCCAGCAGCCCCGGGACAGGGTACACTGAAGCTTTCTTT,CASSPGTGYTEAFF,.,TRBV6-5,TRBJ1-1,TRBD1
TGTGCCAGCACCCGGAGGGGCACCTACGAGCAGTACTTC,CASTRRGTYEQYF,.,TRBV6-5,TRBJ2-7,.
TGTGCCAGCAGTTACTCCGGGACAATCTCGGAGACCCAGTACTTC,CASSYSGTISETQYF,.,TRBV6-5,TRBJ2-5,.
TGTGCCAGCAGCATACAGGGGATCGGTGGAAACACCATATATTTT,CASSIQGIGGNTIYF,.,TRBV6-5,TRBJ1-3,TRBD1
TGTGCCAGCAGCTTGGGGGCTAACTACGAGCAGTACTTC,CASSLGANYEQYF,.,TRBV5-5,TRBJ2-7,.
TGCAGCGTCTTACCCGGGACAGGGGCCTACGAGCAGTACTTC,CSVLPGTGAYEQYF,few,TRBV29-1,TRBJ2-7,TRBD1
TGTGCCAGCAGCTACGAGGGCGAACCAGCCCAGCATTTT,CASSYEGEPAQHF,few,TRBV7-9,TRBJ1-5,.
TGTGCCAGCAGCCAAGGAATTCAGGCACCCCTCCACTTT,CASSQGIQAPLHF,.,TRBV14,TRBJ1-6,.
TGTGCCAGCCGCGGGGTTCTCGAGCAGTACTTC,CASRGVLEQYF,.,TRBV5-8,TRBJ2-7,.
TGCAGCGTCCCACAGGGGAACTATGGCTACACCTTC,CSVPQGNYGYTF,.,TRBV29-1,TRBJ1-2,TRBD1
TGTGCCAGCAGCTTACCATTCCTAGCGGGAGCAACGCAGTATTTT,CASSLPFLAGATQYF,.,TRBV11-2,TRBJ2-3,TRBD2
TGTGCCAGCAGCGACGGTTTAGCGGGGGGCTCAGATACGCAGTATTTT,CASSDGLAGGSDTQYF,.,TRBV9,TRBJ2-3,TRBD2
TGTGCCAGCAGCCGCCTGCGGGGAGTGATTAGTGGCTACACCTTC,CASSRLRGVISGYTF,once,TRBV28,TRBJ1-2,.
TGTGGCGACAGACAGGGGAATGGCTACACCTTC,CGDRQGNGYTF,.,TRBV28,TRBJ1-2,TRBD1
TGTGCCACCCTGGGGGCTAGCGGGAGCTTCAGGAACAATGAGCAGTTCTTC,CATLGASGSFRNNEQFF,.,TRBV2,TRBJ2-1,TRBD2
TGTGCTAGTGGTGAACAGGGGGCTAGCAATCAGCCCCAGCATTTT,CASGEQGASNQPQHF,few,TRBV12-5,TRBJ1-5,TRBD1
TGCGCCAGCAGCTTGGTGGACAGAGGATGGGAGCAGTACTTC,CASSLVDRGWEQYF,.,TRBV5-1,TRBJ2-7,.
TGTGCCAGCTCACCACTCGGGGGAGATTTCGCCTCTGGAAACACCATATATTTT,CASSPLGGDFASGNTIYF,.,TRBV18,TRBJ1-3,.
TGTGCCAGCAGCAAAGTGGGCATTTATAGTTACGAGCAGTACTTC,CASSKVGIYSYEQYF,.,TRBV21-1,TRBJ2-7,.
TGTGCCAGCAGCGCAAGTGGACAGAAACTCTATGGCTACACCTTC,CASSASGQKLYGYTF,.,TRBV7-8,TRBJ1-2,.
TGCAGCGTTGTGCGCCAGCGGGGGGGCTCCGGCAATGAGCAGTTCTTC,CSVVRQRGGSGNEQFF,.,TRBV29-1,TRBJ2-1,TRBD2
TGCGCCAGCAGCCAAGATCGGGGACAGGGACTTTCTCGTCTAGCCAAAAACATTCAGTACTTC,CASSQDRGQGLSRLAKNIQYF,.,TRBV4-1,TRBJ2-4,TRBD1
TGTGCCAGCAGTGAGCCGGGACAGGGGTACGAGCAGTACTTC,CASSEPGQGYEQYF,.,TRBV6-1,TRBJ2-7,TRBD1
TGTGCCAGCAGCCATCCCGGGGGGGGGAACACCGGGGAGCTGTTTTTT,CASSHPGGGNTGELFF,.,TRBV4-2,TRBJ2-2,TRBD2
TGTGCCAGAAGCCCCAACACTAGCATCTCCTACAATGAGCAGTTCTTC,CARSPNTSISYNEQFF,.,TRBV5-3,TRBJ2-1,.
TGTGCCAGTAGTATACGGACTATTTCTGAGCAGTTCTTC,CASSIRTISEQFF,few,TRBV19,TRBJ2-1,.
TGTGCCAGCAGCCGGGGACTAGCGGCTACGCCGAACACCGGGGAGCTGTTTTTT,CASSRGLAATPNTGELFF,.,TRBV7-8,TRBJ2-2,TRBD2
TGCGCCAGCAGTTTACTAGCGGGAGACTACAATGAGCAGTTCTTC,CASSLLAGDYNEQFF,.,TRBV10-1,TRBJ2-1,TRBD2
TGTGCCAGCACTCCCGGACTTTACCCGAACACCGGGGAGCTGTTTTTT,CASTPGLYPNTGELFF,.,TRBV6-4,TRBJ2-2,.
TGTGCCAGTAGTATCCGCGGACAAGTAATTTCTAACTATGGCTACACCTTC,CASSIRGQVISNYGYTF,.,TRBV19,TRBJ1-2,.
TGTGCCAGCAGTTTTTTCCGTGGCAGGGGGAACACTGAAGCTTTCTTT,CASSFFRGRGNTEAFF,.,TRBV27,TRBJ1-1,.
TGTGCCAGCCAGGGGTCAAGCAATCAGCCCCAGCATTTT,CASQGSSNQPQHF,.,TRBV10-3,TRBJ1-5,.
TGTGCCAGCTCACCCTCCCGACTAGGCTCCGAGCAGTACTTC,CASSPSRLGSEQYF,.,TRBV18,TRBJ2-7,.
TGTGCCAGCAGCGAAGGGACAATGCAGTACTTC,CASSEGTMQYF,.,TRBV3-1/TRBV3-2,TRBJ2-7,.
TGTGCCAGCAGCTTAGCGCCCCGGGGATCTGATGAAAAACTGTTTTTT,CASSLAPRGSDEKLFF,.,TRBV7-6,TRBJ1-4,.
TGTGCCTGGAAGATAGCGGGGGGATCTTACAATGAGCAGTTCTTC,CAWKIAGGSYNEQFF,.,TRBV30,TRBJ2-1,TRBD2
TGTGCCAGCAGCCCCTGGGGGCGAGGTAACACCGGGGAGCTGTTTTTT,CASSPWGRGNTGELFF,.,TRBV11-2,TRBJ2-2,.
TGTGCCAGTAGTAAGGGTTCGAGACTAGGGGAAGAGACCCAGTACTTC,CASSKGSRLGEETQYF,.,TRBV19,TRBJ2-5,.
TGTGCCAGCAGGGGGACAGAGTCTAGCACAGATACGCAGTATTTT,CASRGTESSTDTQYF,.,TRBV2,TRBJ2-3,TRBD1
TGTGCCAGTAGTACCGGGACAGGGGGCTACGAGCAGTACTTC,CASSTGTGGYEQYF,.,TRBV19,TRBJ2-7,TRBD1
TGTGCCAGCAGTCGGGTCGGGGGAAATTCACCCCTCCACTTT,CASSRVGGNSPLHF,.,TRBV28,TRBJ1-6,.
TGTGCCAGCAGCTTGTGGGGCGAGCACAGAGGCGAGCAGTACTTC,CASSLWGEHRGEQYF,few,TRBV5-6,TRBJ2-7,.